This T cell receptor beta chain was profiled in a study of human T cells and chemical hapten exposure. This clonotype was counted at least ten times. Stated time point: pre-sensitization, week 0. The sample's treatment: therapeutic diphenylcyclopropenone sensitization with weekly scalp DPC. One entry per CDR3 protein, called by TCRdb with MiXCR from the RACE reads. The data contain roughly 38,000 distinct CDR3 sequences, less than 8.5% of them singletons. Germline CDR1 reads SGHRS; CDR2 reads YFSETQ. V shed 5 bases and J shed 1 base, with 11 bases lying between them. The CDR3 runs to 14 residues. The V call is TRBV5-1, the J call TRBJ2-3; no definite D call. The receptor was derived from a woman aged 45-65 years with alopecia areata. Some clones in this sample may be carry-over from other donors' samples. The specimen was whole blood, collected in connection with sensitization to the hapten diphenylcyclopropenone (DPC). DNA of the CDR3: TGCGCCAGCAGACTGGCCTCAGGCACAGATACGCAGTATTTT. Translated: CASRLASGTDTQYF.